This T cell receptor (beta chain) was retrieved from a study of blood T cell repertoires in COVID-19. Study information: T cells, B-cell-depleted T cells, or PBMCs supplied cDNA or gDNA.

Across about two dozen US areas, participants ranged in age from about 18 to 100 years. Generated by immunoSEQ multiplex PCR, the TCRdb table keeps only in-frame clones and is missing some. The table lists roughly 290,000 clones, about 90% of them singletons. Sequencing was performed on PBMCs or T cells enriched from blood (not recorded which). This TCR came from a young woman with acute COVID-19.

The CDR3 DNA follows: TGTGCCAGCAGTATAGAGCGGGAGCTCGTCTATGAGCAGTTCTTC. Residues: CASSIERELVYEQFF. The V and J genes are TRBV28 and TRBJ2-1; the match to TRBD2 covers 8 bases. V gave up 5 bases and J gave up 8 bases; unmatched junction bases: 11. CDR3 size: 15 residues. Per germline, CDR1 MDHEN and CDR2 SYDVKM.